The rows below give T cell receptor beta chains drawn from one sample of a study of blood T cell repertoires in COVID-19. The table came from immunoSEQ multiplex PCR; TCRdb's copy has only in-frame clones and leaves some out. This table holds more than 100,000 clones, 80% to 90% found once. Sequenced: peripheral blood. These receptors originate from a woman aged 55 to 70 with acute or convalescent COVID-19. Each CDR3 is given with its conserved first and last residue. D genes are given only for firm matches.

TRBV5-4,TRBD2,TRBJ2-2,CASSLDPSGSQTGELFF
TRBV15,TRBD1,TRBJ1-2,CATSRDRGYNNYGYTF
TRBV6-4,.,TRBJ1-1,CASSSLAGAAEAFF
TRBV5-1,TRBD2,TRBJ2-3,CASSVEGRESTDTQYF
TRBV5-1,TRBD2,TRBJ2-3,CASSLAGTSGADTQYF
TRBV19,.,TRBJ2-6,CASSLPRGTGANVLTF
TRBV19,.,TRBJ1-6,CASRGLLDSPLHF
TRBV24-1,.,TRBJ2-1,CATSDLSRGNYNEQFF
TRBV28,.,TRBJ1-2,CASNVESNYGYTF
TRBV11-2,TRBD2,TRBJ2-6,CASSLGTSVHLSGANVLTF
TRBV11-3,TRBD1,TRBJ1-6,CASSPGQDPNSPLHF
TRBV9,TRBD1,TRBJ1-1,CASSPRGLNTEAFF
TRBV29-1,.,TRBJ2-5,CSTARGVGQETQYF
TRBV27,.,TRBJ2-1,CASSLKSSAQFHNEQFF
TRBV20-1,.,TRBJ2-2,CSAWTAGELFF
TRBV19,.,TRBJ1-3,CASGGGAVSGNTIYF
TRBV15,TRBD2,TRBJ2-5,CATSLSGSFVETQYF
TRBV3-1/TRBV3-2,.,TRBJ1-1,CASSQEVGGNTEAFF
TRBV12-5,TRBD1,TRBJ1-5,CASGFGDRGVLQPQHF
TRBV3-1/TRBV3-2,TRBD2,TRBJ2-3,CASSPLAGAHTDTQYF
TRBV7-9,.,TRBJ1-4,CASSLYSLGGYEKLFF
TRBV6-5,.,TRBJ1-2,CASVGRTTTWGYTF
TRBV12-2,.,TRBJ1-5,CASRLSRQGQPSNQPQHF
TRBV9,.,TRBJ1-2,CASSAGGQGGLDGYTF
TRBV30,.,TRBJ1-3,CAFGISGNTIYF
TRBV7-9,TRBD2,TRBJ2-1,CASSLWTSGRYNEQFF
TRBV5-1,.,TRBJ2-5,CASSLSLAVGETQYF